This T cell receptor beta chain emerged from a study of blood T cell repertoires in COVID-19. Study-level background: T cells, B-cell-depleted T cells, or PBMCs supplied cDNA or gDNA.

Per the original data handling: Nucleated cell counts were estimated from reference gene primer amplification. Sequenced by immunoSEQ multiplex PCR; TCRdb stores in-frame clones only, minus some. V and J calls and clone size follow that table, whereas D and trimming were derived from the DNA. The repertoire holds 150,000 to 200,000 clones, roughly 89% seen once, with roughly 1.4% in the top ten. Germline CDR1 and CDR2: LGHDT and YNNKEL (reference sequence). This CDR3 spans 15 amino acids. The germline V and J ends were trimmed by 0 bases and 8 bases, with 16 bases remaining between them. The chain has TRBV3-1 (or the pseudogene TRBV3-2) and TRBJ1-2; no definite D call. Sequenced input: peripheral blood. This receptor was taken from a woman aged 45-59 years with acute or convalescent COVID-19. CDR3 amino acids: CASSQDLSIRGGYTF. DNA for the CDR3: TGTGCCAGCAGCCAAGATTTAAGTATACGAGGAGGCTACACCTTC.